The clone carrying this TCR beta chain occurred many times. Its antigen is unidentified. In germline, CDR1 is LGHDT, CDR2 YNNKEL (reference sequence). Losses at the gene ends were 1 base for V and 7 bases for J; bases not matched to a gene: 6. This CDR3 is 15 amino acids long. The data derive from a study of T cells in Graves' hyperthyroidism and ophthalmopathy. Study context: Blood from the periphery was taken at initial diagnosis, before any treatment.

The study, taken as a whole, reports: Progression to ophthalmopathy was predicted a median of approximately 6.4 months early.

RNA transcripts provided the source from which TCR beta CDR3 regions were amplified. Researchers ran a first-round RT-PCR on the TCR CDR3 using the HTBI primer set. One entry per CDR3 protein results from TCRdb running MiXCR on the multiplex PCR reads. Of a few hundred thousand distinct CDR3 sequences in the sample, approximately 15% were seen once. The authors deemed Graves' hyperthyroidism stable absent ophthalmopathy progression within 18 months. 10 ml fresh peripheral blood yielded the PBMCs. The chain combines TRBV3-1 with TRBJ2-7, with 11 bases aligning to TRBD2. Source material: blood. The sequence was collected from a woman aged 25 to 39 with Graves' hyperthyroidism. The DNA for the CDR3 is TGTGCCAGCAGCCAAGGGGGGACTAGCGGATCGGAGCAGTACTTC. It translates to CASSQGGTSGSEQYF.